This paragraph reports one TCR beta chain. These data come from a study of cytomegalovirus exposure and HLA in healthy donors. Germline CDR1 is LNHDA and CDR2 is SQIVND (reference sequence). The V and J ends lost 5 bases and 7 bases respectively, with 15 bases between them. The CDR3 has 13 residues. 13 Jbeta primers and 60 Vbeta primers were used for the PCR. The protocol was immunoSEQ multiplex PCR, while the TCRdb copy is restricted to in-frame clones and leaves out a portion. The sample lists around 70,000 clones, around 70% seen once, with over 10% in the top ten. As for the donors, each was a healthy bone marrow donor. Whether this donor was CMV seropositive was not recorded.

The sequence was collected from a human donor in good health. The rearrangement joins TRBV19 to TRBJ2-7, with D possibly TRBD2 on 6 matching bases. Source material: PBMCs. For the CDR3, the DNA is TGTGCCAGTAGTCCCCGCTCGGAGGGGGAGCAGTACTTC. Its protein is CASSPRSEGEQYF.